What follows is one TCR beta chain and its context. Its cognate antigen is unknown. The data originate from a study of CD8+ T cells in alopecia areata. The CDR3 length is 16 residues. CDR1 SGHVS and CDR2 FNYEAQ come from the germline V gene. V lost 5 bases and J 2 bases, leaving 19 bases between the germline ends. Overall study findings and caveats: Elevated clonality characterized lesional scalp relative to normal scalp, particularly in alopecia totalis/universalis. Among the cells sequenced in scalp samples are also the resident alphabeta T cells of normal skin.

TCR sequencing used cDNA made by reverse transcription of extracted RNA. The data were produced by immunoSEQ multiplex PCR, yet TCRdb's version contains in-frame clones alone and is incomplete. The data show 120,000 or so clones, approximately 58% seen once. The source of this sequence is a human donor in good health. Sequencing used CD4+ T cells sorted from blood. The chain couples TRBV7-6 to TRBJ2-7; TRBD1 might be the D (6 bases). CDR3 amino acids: CASSPPLAQGTYEQYF. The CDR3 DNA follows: TGTGCCAGCAGCCCCCCACTGGCACAGGGCACCTACGAGCAGTACTTC.